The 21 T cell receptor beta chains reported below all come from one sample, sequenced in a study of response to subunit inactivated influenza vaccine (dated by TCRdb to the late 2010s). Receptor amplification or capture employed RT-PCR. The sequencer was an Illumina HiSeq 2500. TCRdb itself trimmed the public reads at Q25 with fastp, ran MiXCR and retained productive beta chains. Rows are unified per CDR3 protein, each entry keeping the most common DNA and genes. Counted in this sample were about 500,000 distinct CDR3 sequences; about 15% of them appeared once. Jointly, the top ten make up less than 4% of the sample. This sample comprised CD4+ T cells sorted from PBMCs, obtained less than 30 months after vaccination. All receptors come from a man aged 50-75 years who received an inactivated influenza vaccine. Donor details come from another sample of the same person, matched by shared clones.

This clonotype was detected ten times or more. This chain's CDR3 is CASSLARRSTDTQYF. Written as DNA, the CDR3 is TGCGCCAGCAGCTTGGCCAGAAGAAGCACAGATACGCAGTATTTT. The chain links TRBV5-1 to TRBJ2-3; D call uncertain. Trimming cost V 0 bases and J 0 bases, with 8 bases left between them. From germline, CDR1 is SGHRS and CDR2 YFSETQ. The CDR3 spans 15 residues.

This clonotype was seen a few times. CDR3 loop: CASSFLGQGQYF. CDR3 coding DNA: TGTGCCAGCAGCTTTTTGGGACAGGGGCAGTACTTC. The rearrangement joins TRBV12-3 or TRBV12-4 to TRBJ2-7; TRBD1 aligns across 9 bases. The CDR3 consists of 12 residues. The V gene end was trimmed by 6 bases and the J gene end by 9 bases; junction bases not matched to a gene: 6.

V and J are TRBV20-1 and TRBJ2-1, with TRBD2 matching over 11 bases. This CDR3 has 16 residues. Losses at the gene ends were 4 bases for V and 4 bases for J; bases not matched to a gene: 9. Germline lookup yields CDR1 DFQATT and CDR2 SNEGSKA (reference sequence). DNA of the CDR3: TGCAGTGCTACCGAGCTAGCGGGGGGCACGTACAATGAGCAGTTCTTC. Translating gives CSATELAGGTYNEQFF.

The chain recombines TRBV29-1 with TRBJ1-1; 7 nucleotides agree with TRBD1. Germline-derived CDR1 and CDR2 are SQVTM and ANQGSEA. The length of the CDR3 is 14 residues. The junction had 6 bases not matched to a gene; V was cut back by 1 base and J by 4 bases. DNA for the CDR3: TGCAGCGTTGAAGCCCTACAGGGGAGCACTGAAGCTTTCTTT. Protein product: CSVEALQGSTEAFF. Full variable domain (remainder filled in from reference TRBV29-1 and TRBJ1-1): SAVISQKPSRDICQRGTSLTIQCQVDSQVTMMFWYRQQPGQSLTLIATANQGSEATYESGFVIDKFPISRPNLTFSTLTVSNMSPEDSSIYLCSVEALQGSTEAFFGQGTRLTVV.

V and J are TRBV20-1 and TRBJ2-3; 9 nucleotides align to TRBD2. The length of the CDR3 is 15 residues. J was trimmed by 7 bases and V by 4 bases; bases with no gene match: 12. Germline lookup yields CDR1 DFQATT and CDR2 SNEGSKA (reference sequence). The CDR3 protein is CSANSGGRRTYTQYF. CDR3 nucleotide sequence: TGCAGTGCTAATAGCGGGGGTAGGAGGACATATACGCAGTATTTT.

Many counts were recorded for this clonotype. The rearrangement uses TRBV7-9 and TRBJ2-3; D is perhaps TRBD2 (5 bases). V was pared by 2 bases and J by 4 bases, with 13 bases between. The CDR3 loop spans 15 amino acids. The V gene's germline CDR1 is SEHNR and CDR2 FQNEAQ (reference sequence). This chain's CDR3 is CASSLQGGGPDTQYF. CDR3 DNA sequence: TGTGCCAGCAGCTTACAAGGCGGAGGCCCAGATACGCAGTATTTT.

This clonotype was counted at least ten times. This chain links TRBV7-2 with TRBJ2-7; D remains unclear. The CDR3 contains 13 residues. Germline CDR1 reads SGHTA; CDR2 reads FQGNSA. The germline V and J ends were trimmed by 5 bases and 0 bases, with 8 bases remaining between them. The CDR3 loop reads CASSAVPSYEQYF. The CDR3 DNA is TGTGCCAGCAGCGCAGTCCCCTCCTACGAGCAGTACTTC.

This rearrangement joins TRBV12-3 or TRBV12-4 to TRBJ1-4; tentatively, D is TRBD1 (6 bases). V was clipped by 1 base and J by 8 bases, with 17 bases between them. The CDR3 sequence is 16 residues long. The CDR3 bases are TGTGCCAGCAGTTTAGGGGGGCTCGGGGTTGGCGAAAAACTGTTTTTT. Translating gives CASSLGGLGVGEKLFF.

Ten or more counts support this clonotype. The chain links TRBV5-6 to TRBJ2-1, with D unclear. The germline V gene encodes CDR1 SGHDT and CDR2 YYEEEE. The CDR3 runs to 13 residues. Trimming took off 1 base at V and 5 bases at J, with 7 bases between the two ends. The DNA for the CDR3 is TGTGCCAGCAGCTTGTGGGTACACAATGAGCAGTTCTTC. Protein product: CASSLWVHNEQFF.

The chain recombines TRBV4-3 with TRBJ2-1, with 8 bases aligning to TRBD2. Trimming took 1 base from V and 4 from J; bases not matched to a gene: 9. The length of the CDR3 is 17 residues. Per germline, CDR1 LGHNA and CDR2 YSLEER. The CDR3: CASSQGPVSGAYNEQFF. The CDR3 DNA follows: TGCGCCAGCAGCCAAGGCCCGGTTAGCGGGGCTTACAATGAGCAGTTCTTC.

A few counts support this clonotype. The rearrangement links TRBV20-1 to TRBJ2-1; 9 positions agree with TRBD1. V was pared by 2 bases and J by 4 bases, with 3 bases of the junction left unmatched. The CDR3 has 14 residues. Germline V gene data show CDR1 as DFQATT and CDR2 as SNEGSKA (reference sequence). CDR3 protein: CSARFGTGYNEQFF. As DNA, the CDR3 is TGCAGTGCTAGATTTGGGACAGGGTACAATGAGCAGTTCTTC.

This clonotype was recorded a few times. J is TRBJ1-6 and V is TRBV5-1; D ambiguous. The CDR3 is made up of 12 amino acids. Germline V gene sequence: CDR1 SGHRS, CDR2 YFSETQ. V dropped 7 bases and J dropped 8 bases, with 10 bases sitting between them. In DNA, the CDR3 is TGCGCCAGCTCCGACACGGATTCACCCCTCCACTTT. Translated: CASSDTDSPLHF.

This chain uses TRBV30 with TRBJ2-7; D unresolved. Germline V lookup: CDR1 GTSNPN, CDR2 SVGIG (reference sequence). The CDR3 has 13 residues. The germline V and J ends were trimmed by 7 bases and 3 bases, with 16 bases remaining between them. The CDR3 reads CAYTPLVGYEQYF. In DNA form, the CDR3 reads TGTGCCTACACACCATTGGTGGGCTACGAGCAGTACTTC.

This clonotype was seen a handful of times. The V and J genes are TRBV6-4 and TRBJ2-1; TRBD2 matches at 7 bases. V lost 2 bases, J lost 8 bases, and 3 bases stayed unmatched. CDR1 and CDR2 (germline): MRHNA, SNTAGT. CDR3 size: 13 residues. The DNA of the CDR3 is TGTGCCAGCAGTGACACCGCGGGGGATGAGCAGTTCTTC. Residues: CASSDTAGDEQFF.

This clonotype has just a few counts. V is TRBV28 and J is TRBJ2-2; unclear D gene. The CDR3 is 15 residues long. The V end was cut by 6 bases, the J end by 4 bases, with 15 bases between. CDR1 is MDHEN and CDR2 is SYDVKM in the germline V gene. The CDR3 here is CASRALGFSTGELFF. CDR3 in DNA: TGTGCCAGCAGGGCCCTCGGGTTCAGCACCGGGGAGCTGTTTTTT.

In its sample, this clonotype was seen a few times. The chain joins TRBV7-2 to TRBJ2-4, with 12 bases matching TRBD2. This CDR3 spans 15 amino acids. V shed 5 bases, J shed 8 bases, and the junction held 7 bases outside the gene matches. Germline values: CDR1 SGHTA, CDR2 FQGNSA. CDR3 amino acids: CASSPLAGGMDIQYF. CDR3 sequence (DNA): TGTGCCAGCAGCCCACTAGCGGGGGGCATGGACATTCAGTACTTC.

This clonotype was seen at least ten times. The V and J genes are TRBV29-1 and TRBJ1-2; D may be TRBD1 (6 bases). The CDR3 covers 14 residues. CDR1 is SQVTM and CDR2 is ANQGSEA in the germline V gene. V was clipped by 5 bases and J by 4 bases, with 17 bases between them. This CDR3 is CSVSGAGEVYGYTF. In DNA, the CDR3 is TGCAGCGTTTCGGGGGCAGGGGAGGTCTATGGCTACACCTTC.

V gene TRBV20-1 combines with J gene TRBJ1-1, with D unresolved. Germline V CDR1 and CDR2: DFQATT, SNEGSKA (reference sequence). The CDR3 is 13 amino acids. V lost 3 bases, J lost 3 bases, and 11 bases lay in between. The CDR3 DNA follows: TGCAGTGCTAGGGACCAAGACTACACTGAAGCTTTCTTT. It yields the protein CSARDQDYTEAFF.

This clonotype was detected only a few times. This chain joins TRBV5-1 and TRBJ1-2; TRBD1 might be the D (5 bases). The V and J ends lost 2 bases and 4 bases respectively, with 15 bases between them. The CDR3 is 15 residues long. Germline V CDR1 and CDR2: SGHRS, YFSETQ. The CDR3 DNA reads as TGCGCCAGCAGCTTCTGGGACTCCAATACCTATGGCTACACCTTC. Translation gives CASSFWDSNTYGYTF.

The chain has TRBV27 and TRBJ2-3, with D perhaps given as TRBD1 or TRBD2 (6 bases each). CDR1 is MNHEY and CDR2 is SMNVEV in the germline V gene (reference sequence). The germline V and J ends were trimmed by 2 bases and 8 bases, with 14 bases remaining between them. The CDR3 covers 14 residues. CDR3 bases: TGTGCCAGCAGTTTAGCGGGACACTTGGTTACGCAGTATTTT. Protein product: CASSLAGHLVTQYF.

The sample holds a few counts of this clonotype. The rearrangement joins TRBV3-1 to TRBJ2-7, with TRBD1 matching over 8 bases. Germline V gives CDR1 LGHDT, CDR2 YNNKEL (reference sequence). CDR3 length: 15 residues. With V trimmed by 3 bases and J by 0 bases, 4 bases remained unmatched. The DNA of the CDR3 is TGTGCCAGCAGCCAGGGGACAGGTGACTCCTACGAGCAGTACTTC. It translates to CASSQGTGDSYEQYF.